This record concerns one TCR beta chain sequence. Germline values: CDR1 SGHTA, CDR2 FQGNSA. The CDR3 covers 13 residues. V was cut by 4 bases and J by 5 bases, with 9 bases left in between. Sample-barcoded 5' priming and a J-beta primer mix drove a second PCR of roughly 6 to 12 cycles. TCRdb fed the 5' RACE reads into MiXCR, producing one record per CDR3 protein. The repertoire holds some 730,000 distinct CDR3 sequences, about 24% seen once, with around a fifth in the top ten. This sample is drawn from a study of blood T cells in healthy people across ages. Material for sequencing was blood. This TCR was recovered from a man between 70 and 80 years old in good health. The V gene is TRBV7-2, the J gene TRBJ1-5; D is uncertain. The CDR3 region is CASSSTVDQPQHF. The CDR3 DNA reads as TGTGCCAGCAGCTCGACGGTGGATCAGCCCCAGCATTTT.